These 10 T cell receptor beta chains originate from one sample sequenced in a study of T cells after yellow fever vaccination. TCRdb fed the 5' RACE reads into MiXCR, producing one record per CDR3 protein. The sample yields around 140,000 distinct CDR3 sequences, around 6.3% seen once. The sequencing used CD4+ T cells sorted from PBMCs, collected 10 days after the yellow fever booster vaccination. Receptors originate from a man under 40 who received the YFV17D yellow fever vaccine.

At least ten counts were recorded for this clonotype. V gene TRBV7-2 combines with J gene TRBJ1-2, with 8 bases that match TRBD1. The CDR3 totals 14 residues. Germline V gives CDR1 SGHTA, CDR2 FQGNSA. Trimming cost V 0 bases and J 7 bases; bases outside gene matches: 4. Here the CDR3 reads CASSLATGGPGYTF. CDR3 nucleotides: TGTGCCAGCAGCTTAGCAACAGGGGGTCCTGGCTACACCTTC.

This clonotype was counted at least ten times. The rearrangement uses TRBV10-2 and TRBJ2-3; no clear D. V dropped 5 bases and J dropped 7 bases, with 7 bases sitting between them. This CDR3 is built from 11 residues. Per the germline V gene, CDR1 is WSHSY and CDR2 is SAAADI. CDR3 loop: CASSYIHTQYF. The CDR3 bases are TGCGCCAGCAGTTACATCCATACGCAGTATTTT.

This clonotype was picked up many times. The chain uses TRBV20-1 and TRBJ2-7; maybe TRBD2 (5 bases). This CDR3 contains 11 residues. Germline CDR1 is DFQATT and CDR2 is SNEGSKA (reference sequence). The CDR3 DNA reads as TGCACCGCTAGTCTAGCAGGAGAGCAGTACTTC. Its translation is CTASLAGEQYF.

This clonotype was found many times. The V and J genes are TRBV20-1 and TRBJ2-1; 10 nucleotides match TRBD2. The CDR3 spans 13 residues. The V and J ends lost 6 bases and 6 bases, in that order; junction bases with no gene match: 5. Germline CDR1 reads DFQATT; CDR2 reads SNEGSKA (reference sequence). As DNA, the CDR3 is TGCAGTGCGCTAGCGGGAGTTGTCAATGAGCAGTTCTTC. Protein: CSALAGVVNEQFF.

This clonotype was seen ten or more times. The chain couples TRBV10-3 to TRBJ2-1; TRBD2 matches at 9 bases. The CDR3 runs to 13 residues. The V gene end was trimmed by 0 bases and the J gene end by 15 bases; junction bases not matched to a gene: 6. Germline lookup yields CDR1 ENHRY and CDR2 SYGVKD. The CDR3 spells CAISESGSGGRFF. In DNA form, the CDR3 reads TGTGCCATCAGTGAGTCTGGTAGCGGGGGACGGTTCTTC.

This chain joins TRBV5-1 and TRBJ1-1; D is perhaps TRBD1 (6 bases). Trimming took 4 bases from V and 1 from J, leaving 14 bases between them. CDR1 is SGHRS and CDR2 is YFSETQ in the germline V gene. The CDR3 contains 15 residues. The CDR3 protein is CASSEIPGENTEAFF. CDR3 DNA: TGCGCCAGCAGCGAGATCCCAGGGGAGAACACTGAAGCTTTCTTT.

The chain is built from TRBV5-5 and TRBJ2-3; D might be TRBD2 (5 bases). The CDR3 covers 15 residues. The V gene's germline CDR1 is SGHKS and CDR2 YYEKEE (reference sequence). The V end was cut by 4 bases, the J end by 0 bases, with 12 bases between. CDR3: CASSPGLLSTDTQYF. In nucleotides, the CDR3 is TGTGCCAGCAGCCCTGGACTCCTCAGCACAGATACGCAGTATTTT. Full variable domain (remainder filled in from reference TRBV5-5 and TRBJ2-3): DAGVTQSPTHLIKTRGQQVTLRCSPISGHKSVSWYQQVLGQGPQFIFQYYEKEERGRGNFPDRFSARQFPNYSSELNVNALLLGDSALYLCASSPGLLSTDTQYFGPGTRLTVL.

This clonotype was recorded many times. The gene calls are TRBV7-8 and TRBJ2-7; 7 bases line up with TRBD2. The length of the CDR3 is 15 residues. The germline V gene encodes CDR1 SGHVS and CDR2 FQNEAQ. Trimming cost V 5 bases and J 2 bases; bases outside gene matches: 9. This chain's CDR3 is CASSRTREGTYEQYF. Written as DNA, the CDR3 is TGTGCCAGCAGCCGTACTAGGGAGGGGACCTACGAGCAGTACTTC.

The gene calls are TRBV6-5 and TRBJ2-2, with D perhaps TRBD1 (6 bases). V lost 2 bases and J lost 4, with 17 bases in between. The germline CDR1 and CDR2 sequences are MNHEY and SVGAGI. The CDR3 length is 17 residues. The CDR3 region has the DNA TGTGCCAGCAGTTACCCGAACCAGGGGATGAGCACCGGGGAGCTGTTTTTT. It specifies CASSYPNQGMSTGELFF.

This clonotype was recorded many times. The chain couples TRBV29-1 to TRBJ2-1, with 14 bases identical to TRBD2. CDR1 SQVTM and CDR2 ANQGSEA come from the germline V gene. J lost 8 bases, V lost 6 bases, and 6 bases had no gene match. There are 14 residues in the CDR3. CDR3 sequence reads: CSVATSGRGDEQFF. The CDR3 DNA reads TGCAGCGTAGCGACTAGCGGGAGGGGTGATGAGCAGTTCTTC.